The 27 T cell receptor beta chains listed next were all sequenced from one sample in a study of control samples from healthy donors and cancer patients. This table comes from immunoSEQ multiplex PCR, and its TCRdb copy is limited to in-frame clones, with some not included. The table lists approximately 81,000 clones, about 94% of them singletons. The sequenced material came from blood. Receptors originate from a woman in her late teens or twenties in good health.

The chain recombines TRBV5-1 with TRBJ1-1; TRBD1 is a possible D gene (5 bases). CDR1 is SGHRS and CDR2 is YFSETQ in the germline V gene. V was shortened by 0 bases and J by 6 bases, with 15 bases between the two germline ends. There are 15 residues in the CDR3. The CDR3 loop is CASSLVSQGLPEAFF. The CDR3 nucleotides are TGCGCCAGCAGCTTGGTTTCCCAGGGTCTCCCTGAAGCTTTCTTT.

The chain couples TRBV2 to TRBJ2-3, with TRBD2 as a possible D gene (6 bases). CDR3 length: 14 amino acids. The germline CDR1 and CDR2 sequences are SNHLY and FYNNEI. Trimming cost V 7 bases and J 3 bases, with 14 bases left between them. CDR3 loop: CASTGGVRTDTQYF. As DNA, the CDR3 is TGTGCCAGCACCGGCGGGGTGAGGACAGATACGCAGTATTTT.

This chain uses TRBV5-5 with TRBJ1-5, with D perhaps TRBD1 (6 bases). Trimming removed 4 bases from V and 2 bases from J, with 19 bases in between. Per the germline V gene, CDR1 is SGHKS and CDR2 is YYEKEE (reference sequence). This CDR3 contains 17 residues. The chain's CDR3 is CASSPGGAGQRNQPQHF. For the CDR3, the DNA is TGTGCCAGCAGCCCGGGGGGGGCAGGCCAACGCAATCAGCCCCAGCATTTT. The variable domain in full, completed from reference TRBV5-5 and TRBJ1-5, reads DAGVTQSPTHLIKTRGQQVTLRCSPISGHKSVSWYQQVLGQGPQFIFQYYEKEERGRGNFPDRFSARQFPNYSSELNVNALLLGDSALYLCASSPGGAGQRNQPQHFGDGTRLSIL.

The rearrangement joins TRBV2 to TRBJ1-2; 12 bases are a match to TRBD1. The CDR3 has 17 amino acids. With 4 bases clipped from V and 5 bases from J, the junction kept 11 bases outside the gene matches. Germline loops: CDR1 SNHLY, CDR2 FYNNEI. The CDR3 protein is CASSAGTGGPGGYGYTF. CDR3 coding DNA: TGTGCCAGCAGTGCCGGGACAGGGGGCCCTGGGGGTTATGGCTACACCTTC.

The gene calls are TRBV27 and TRBJ1-2; 9 positions match TRBD1. J was trimmed by 4 bases and V by 2 bases; bases with no gene match: 11. In germline, CDR1 is MNHEY, CDR2 SMNVEV (reference sequence). The CDR3 is 17 residues long. CDR3 sequence: CASSLRPGDRVGYGYTF. The CDR3 DNA sequence: TGTGCCAGCAGTTTAAGGCCCGGGGACAGGGTGGGCTATGGCTACACCTTC.

The rearrangement uses TRBV19 and TRBJ2-7; D remains unclear. Per germline, CDR1 LNHDA and CDR2 SQIVND (reference sequence). The CDR3 is 16 amino acids. Trimming shortened V by 6 bases and J by 2 bases, and 20 bases separated the two germline ends. CDR3 amino acids: CASSPSVSITPYEQYF. DNA for the CDR3: TGTGCCAGTAGCCCTTCAGTGAGCATTACCCCCTACGAGCAGTACTTC.

The V call is TRBV5-6, the J call TRBJ2-1; 9 nucleotides line up with TRBD1. J lost 5 bases, V lost 3 bases, and 12 bases had no gene match. There are 17 residues in the CDR3. Germline V lookup: CDR1 SGHDT, CDR2 YYEEEE. The CDR3 DNA is TGTGCCAGCAGCTCGATGGACAGGGGATATCGTAACAATGAGCAGTTCTTC. It encodes CASSSMDRGYRNNEQFF.

This chain joins TRBV4-2 and TRBJ1-1; weak D call: TRBD1 (6 bases). Trimming stripped 2 bases from V and 3 bases from J, with 7 bases between. The CDR3 covers 13 residues. Germline CDR1 is LGHNA and CDR2 is YNFKEQ. CDR3 nucleotide sequence: TGTGCCAGCAGCCAAACAGGGCACACTGAAGCTTTCTTT. It translates to CASSQTGHTEAFF.

V is TRBV4-2 and J is TRBJ1-6, with 12 bases that match TRBD1. The CDR3 runs to 16 residues. Germline V gives CDR1 LGHNA, CDR2 YNFKEQ. V gave up 0 bases and J gave up 11 bases; unmatched junction bases: 5. For the CDR3, the DNA is TGTGCCAGCAGCCAAGATTCCGGGACAGGGGGCCCACCCCTCCACTTT. This encodes CASSQDSGTGGPPLHF.

The chain joins TRBV7-8 to TRBJ1-4, with 7 bases matching TRBD1. Germline lookup yields CDR1 SGHVS and CDR2 FQNEAQ. The ends lost 6 bases at V and 4 bases at J; junction bases unmatched: 8. The CDR3 runs to 15 residues. The CDR3 reads CASRIGTAYNEKLFF. The CDR3 DNA sequence: TGTGCCAGCAGAATAGGGACAGCTTATAATGAAAAACTGTTTTTT.

The rearrangement links TRBV5-1 to TRBJ1-4, with D possibly TRBD1 on 5 matching bases. Germline-derived CDR1 and CDR2 are SGHRS and YFSETQ. The CDR3 covers 14 residues. The ends were cut back, 0 bases at V and 8 bases at J, with 11 bases in the middle. CDR3 sequence (DNA): TGCGCCAGCAGCTTGGTTCCAGGGAACGAAAAACTGTTTTTT. It encodes CASSLVPGNEKLFF.

This clone was observed once. V is TRBV7-9 and J is TRBJ1-5, with D possibly matching TRBD1 (5 bases). Trimming removed 5 bases at V and 2 bases at J, with 13 bases between. CDR1 and CDR2 from the germline V gene are SEHNR and FQNEAQ (reference sequence). This CDR3 region has 15 residues. CDR3 nucleotides: TGTGCCAGCAGCCCGGCTGGGGCAGGCAATCAGCCCCAGCATTTT. Translated: CASSPAGAGNQPQHF.

This chain uses TRBV18 with TRBJ1-5, with D possibly matching TRBD1 (6 bases). V lost 6 bases and J 3 bases, leaving 15 bases between the germline ends. Germline V CDR1 and CDR2: KGHSH, LQKENI. This CDR3 is 15 amino acids long. The CDR3 reads CASSRGQANNQPQHF. Written as DNA, the CDR3 is TGTGCCAGCTCCCGGGGGCAGGCGAACAATCAGCCCCAGCATTTT.

The chain is built from TRBV4-3 and TRBJ1-1, with D hard to call. The V gene lost 1 base and the J gene lost 0 bases, with 6 bases spanning the gap. Germline V gives CDR1 LGHNA, CDR2 YSLEER. The CDR3 contains 14 residues. The DNA for the CDR3 is TGCGCCAGCAGCCAAGCCGGTATGAACACTGAAGCTTTCTTT. Translated: CASSQAGMNTEAFF.

This clone was observed once. V usage is TRBV5-1 and J usage is TRBJ2-6; no clear D gene. The CDR3 contains 17 residues. The V end lost 0 bases, the J end lost 0 bases, and 10 bases lay between the germline ends. Per germline, CDR1 SGHRS and CDR2 YFSETQ. Here the CDR3 DNA reads TGCGCCAGCAGCTTGGTTCCCTGGGGCTCTGGGGCCAACGTCCTGACTTTC. Amino acid sequence: CASSLVPWGSGANVLTF.

The chain carries TRBV10-3 and TRBJ2-7, with D unclear. The CDR3 is made up of 14 amino acids. CDR1 and CDR2 (germline): ENHRY, SYGVKD. V was pared by 7 bases and J by 3 bases, with 16 bases between. CDR3 sequence reads: CAITRDREDYEQYF. The CDR3 DNA reads as TGTGCCATCACTAGGGATAGGGAAGACTACGAGCAGTACTTC.

This clone was observed a single time. The chain carries TRBV20-1 and TRBJ2-1; 8 bases are shared with TRBD2. The CDR3 spans 15 residues. The ends lost 3 bases at V and 4 bases at J; junction bases unmatched: 8. Germline V lookup: CDR1 DFQATT, CDR2 SNEGSKA (reference sequence). DNA for the CDR3: TGCAGTGCTAGTACTAGCGGCCCAACTTACAATGAGCAGTTCTTC. Protein sequence: CSASTSGPTYNEQFF.

This chain joins TRBV7-3 and TRBJ2-2, with D unclear. V was clipped by 1 base and J by 2 bases, with 5 bases between them. This CDR3 has 14 residues. In germline, CDR1 is SGHTA, CDR2 FQGTGA. In nucleotides, the CDR3 is TGTGCCAGCAGCTTAAATGTCAACACCGGGGAGCTGTTTTTT. Translating gives CASSLNVNTGELFF.

CDR3 protein: CASGQVGTVWYF. The DNA for the CDR3 is TGTGCCAGTGGACAGGTAGGGACGGTGTGGTACTTC. This rearrangement joins TRBV19 to TRBJ2-7; 7 positions match TRBD1. Germline CDR1 reads LNHDA; CDR2 reads SQIVND (reference sequence). The CDR3 extends over 12 amino acids. V shed 8 bases and J 12 bases; nucleotides not matched to a gene: 13.

The chain links TRBV5-1 to TRBJ2-7; perhaps TRBD1 as D (5 bases). The CDR3 totals 13 residues. V lost 1 base and J lost 3, with 8 bases in between. CDR1 is SGHRS and CDR2 is YFSETQ in the germline V gene. The CDR3 sequence is CASSLTGYYEQYF. The CDR3 DNA follows: TGCGCCAGCAGCTTGACAGGTTACTACGAGCAGTACTTC.

This rearrangement joins TRBV7-9 to TRBJ1-2; D perhaps matches TRBD1 (6 bases). Germline CDR1 SEHNR, CDR2 FQNEAQ (reference sequence). V lost 5 bases and J lost 5, with 18 bases in between. The CDR3 sequence is 15 residues long. The CDR3 nucleotides are TGTGCCAGCAGCATCGAGAAGACAGGATCTTATGGCTACACCTTC. Its translation: CASSIEKTGSYGYTF.

V gene TRBV6-2 or TRBV6-3 combines with J gene TRBJ2-5; 11 bases line up with TRBD1. Germline lookup yields CDR1 MNHEY and CDR2 SVGEGT. CDR3 size: 17 residues. V lost 0 bases and J lost 5; bases outside the gene matches: 8. The chain's CDR3 is CASSYSPDRGRGETQYF. CDR3 bases: TGTGCCAGCAGTTACTCCCCGGACAGGGGGCGAGGGGAGACCCAGTACTTC.

This clone was counted once. The chain employs TRBV5-6 and TRBJ1-5, with D hard to call. The CDR3 runs 16 residues. Germline V gene lookup returns CDR1 SGHDT and CDR2 YYEEEE. The V end was cut by 4 bases, the J end by 6 bases, with 20 bases between. CDR3: CASSPRAHSAGQPQHF. CDR3 sequence (DNA): TGTGCCAGCAGCCCCCGGGCCCATTCAGCGGGTCAGCCCCAGCATTTT.

This chain joins TRBV2 and TRBJ2-7, with a weak D call TRBD2 (5 bases). V was shortened by 0 bases and J by 6 bases, with 12 bases between the two germline ends. Per germline, CDR1 SNHLY and CDR2 FYNNEI. The CDR3 contains 14 residues. CDR3 sequence (DNA): TGTGCCAGCAGTGAAGCGCTTCGGGGAGCCGAGCAGTACTTC. Protein sequence: CASSEALRGAEQYF.

The chain combines TRBV5-8 with TRBJ2-7; tentative D call: TRBD2 (6 bases). V shed 1 base and J shed 3 bases, with 8 bases lying between them. Germline values: CDR1 SGHTS, CDR2 YDEGEE. CDR3 size: 13 residues. The CDR3 DNA is TGTGCCAGCAGCTTGCGGGGGTTCTACGAGCAGTACTTC. Amino acids: CASSLRGFYEQYF.

The rearrangement joins TRBV5-1 to TRBJ1-5; D may be TRBD1 (6 bases). This CDR3 has 13 amino acids. Trimming shortened V by 0 bases and J by 6 bases, and 7 bases separated the two germline ends. Germline-derived CDR1 and CDR2 are SGHRS and YFSETQ. The CDR3 is CASSLGGAQPQHF. The CDR3, as DNA: TGCGCCAGCAGCTTGGGGGGGGCTCAGCCCCAGCATTTT.

The chain's CDR3 is CASSPGGLQWNEQFF. The CDR3 nucleotides read TGTGCCAGCAGTCCCGGTGGACTCCAATGGAATGAGCAGTTCTTC. The chain links TRBV27 to TRBJ2-1; D may be TRBD2 (5 bases). Deletions cut 5 bases from V and 7 bases from J, with 18 bases between. Germline assignment: CDR1 MNHEY and CDR2 SMNVEV (reference sequence). This CDR3 is built from 15 residues.